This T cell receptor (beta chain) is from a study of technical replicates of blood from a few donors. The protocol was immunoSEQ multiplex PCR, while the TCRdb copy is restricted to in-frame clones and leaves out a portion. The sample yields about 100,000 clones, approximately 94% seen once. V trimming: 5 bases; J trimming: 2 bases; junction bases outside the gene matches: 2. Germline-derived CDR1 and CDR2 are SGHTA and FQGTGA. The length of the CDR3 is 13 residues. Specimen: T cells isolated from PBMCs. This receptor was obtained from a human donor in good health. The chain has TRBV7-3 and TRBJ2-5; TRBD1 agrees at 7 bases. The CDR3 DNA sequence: TGTGCCAGCAGCCGACAGGGACAAGAGACCCAGTACTTC. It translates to CASSRQGQETQYF.